The 8 T cell receptor beta chains listed next were all sequenced from one sample in a study of early T cells in non-severe SARS-CoV-2 infection. TCRdb re-called the 5' RACE reads with MiXCR, one entry per CDR3 protein. The table shows more than 85,000 distinct CDR3 sequences, with about 12% occurring only once. The material sequenced was whole blood. Receptors originate from an adult who was a healthcare worker with PCR-confirmed SARS-CoV-2 infection or an uninfected control (not recorded which).

The rearrangement links TRBV28 to TRBJ2-3, with 8 nucleotides matching TRBD1. Germline V gene lookup returns CDR1 MDHEN and CDR2 SYDVKM. The CDR3 length is 17 residues. V gave up 3 bases and J gave up 3 bases; unmatched junction bases: 11. The CDR3 region is CASSFLGTGLYTDTQYF. CDR3 in DNA: TGTGCCAGCAGTTTCCTTGGGACAGGCCTGTATACAGATACGCAGTATTTT.

The rearrangement joins TRBV14 to TRBJ2-1; no definite D call. The V gene's germline CDR1 is SGHDN and CDR2 FVKESK. Trimming removed 4 bases from V and 10 bases from J, with 14 bases in between. CDR3 length: 13 residues. The CDR3 loop is CASSPARGREQFF. In DNA, the CDR3 is TGTGCCAGCAGCCCAGCCAGAGGACGAGAGCAGTTCTTC.

V usage is TRBV9 and J usage is TRBJ2-1; 10 bases are shared with TRBD2. The ends lost 0 bases at V and 4 bases at J; junction bases unmatched: 4. The CDR3 runs 16 residues. Germline V gives CDR1 SGDLS, CDR2 YYNGEE. CDR3 nucleotides: TGTGCCAGCAGCGTAGTGGCTAGCGGGGGTTACAATGAGCAGTTCTTC. Its translation: CASSVVASGGYNEQFF.

This chain links TRBV9 with TRBJ2-6; possible D gene TRBD2, 5 bases. The CDR3 sequence is 16 residues long. Trimming left V 5 bases short and J 0 bases short, with 12 bases between. Germline V gene data show CDR1 as SGDLS and CDR2 as YYNGEE. CDR3 region: CASSTNSVSGANVLTF. As DNA, the CDR3 is TGTGCCAGCAGTACTAATAGCGTCTCTGGGGCCAACGTCCTGACTTTC.

The chain uses TRBV7-2 and TRBJ2-3; possible D gene TRBD2, 5 bases. The CDR3 loop spans 13 amino acids. The germline gives CDR1 SGHTA, CDR2 FQGNSA. V was cut by 3 bases and J by 4 bases, with 8 bases left in between. CDR3 sequence (DNA): TGTGCCAGCAGCTTTACGGGATCAGATACGCAGTATTTT. Amino acids: CASSFTGSDTQYF.

This clonotype was observed many times. The chain recombines TRBV7-6 with TRBJ2-7; TRBD2 aligns across 7 bases. The CDR3 covers 14 residues. The J segment lost 4 bases and the V segment lost 4 bases, leaving 7 bases of the junction unmatched. Looked up from germline, CDR1 is SGHVS and CDR2 is FNYEAQ. CDR3 loop: CASSSSGIGYEQYF. The CDR3 DNA reads TGTGCCAGCAGCTCGAGCGGGATCGGGTACGAGCAGTACTTC.

The chain links TRBV6-5 to TRBJ2-1; D possibly corresponds to TRBD2 (5 bases). Germline CDR1 MNHEY, CDR2 SVGAGI. The CDR3 consists of 13 residues. Trimming took off 2 bases at V and 9 bases at J, with 11 bases between the two ends. CDR3 residues: CASSYERAGEQFF. CDR3 nucleotides: TGTGCCAGCAGTTACGAGAGGGCTGGTGAGCAGTTCTTC.

The chain uses TRBV14 and TRBJ1-2; the D gene is possibly TRBD1 (5 bases). This CDR3 contains 13 residues. V was cut by 1 base and J by 7 bases, with 10 bases left in between. Germline V lookup: CDR1 SGHDN, CDR2 FVKESK. CDR3 coding DNA: TGTGCCAGCAGCCAAGTGGGGGATTTTGGCTACACCTTC. Its translation: CASSQVGDFGYTF. Full variable domain (missing parts from reference TRBV14 and TRBJ1-2): EAGVTQFPSHSVIEKGQTVTLRCDPISGHDNLYWYRRVMGKEIKFLLHFVKESKQDESGMPNNRFLAERTGGTYSTLKVQPAELEDSGVYFCASSQVGDFGYTFGSGTRLTVV.